These T cell receptor beta chains were read from a single sample in a study of cytotoxic CD8 clonotypes in ibrutinib-treated CLL. Produced via immunoSEQ multiplex PCR; TCRdb's table is partial and in-frame only. The profile shows fewer than 35,000 clones, 70% to 90% of them singletons. Here the sequenced sample was PBMCs, taken after 24 months of ibrutinib treatment. The receptors originated from a human donor with chronic lymphocytic leukemia. Both conserved end residues are part of each CDR3. Each record gives: V gene, D gene, J gene, clone size, CDR3 protein, CDR3 DNA. D genes are given only for firm matches. Part of the rows lack a size; the others show once, few, many or a class for expanded clones.

v_gene: TRBV7-9
d_gene: TRBD1
j_gene: TRBJ2-5
abundance: NA
CDR3aa: CASSTTYRGLGYF
CDR3nt: TGTGCCAGCAGCACGACCTACAGGGGGCTCGGCTACTTC

v_gene: TRBV19
d_gene: NA
j_gene: TRBJ2-5
abundance: NA
CDR3aa: CASSIFPKETQYF
CDR3nt: TGTGCCAGTAGTATTTTCCCGAAAGAGACCCAGTACTTC

v_gene: TRBV27
d_gene: NA
j_gene: TRBJ2-3
abundance: NA
CDR3aa: CASSRDTEGGRTDTQYF
CDR3nt: TGTGCCAGCAGCCGGGACACCGAGGGGGGCCGCACAGATACGCAGTATTTT

v_gene: TRBV6-5
d_gene: TRBD1
j_gene: TRBJ1-1
abundance: once
CDR3aa: CASSPPGGRDTEAFF
CDR3nt: TGTGCCAGCAGTCCCCCAGGGGGCCGGGACACTGAAGCTTTCTTT

v_gene: TRBV29-1
d_gene: NA
j_gene: TRBJ1-3
abundance: NA
CDR3aa: CSVEVRAGNTIYF
CDR3nt: TGCAGCGTTGAAGTCAGGGCTGGAAACACCATATATTTT

v_gene: TRBV2
d_gene: TRBD2
j_gene: TRBJ2-2
abundance: once
CDR3aa: CASSATSDATGELFF
CDR3nt: TGTGCCAGCAGTGCGACTAGCGATGCCACCGGGGAGCTGTTTTTT

v_gene: TRBV19
d_gene: NA
j_gene: TRBJ2-7
abundance: NA
CDR3aa: CATRDLAYEQYF
CDR3nt: TGTGCGACCAGGGATTTGGCCTACGAGCAGTACTTC

v_gene: TRBV5-1
d_gene: TRBD1
j_gene: TRBJ2-1
abundance: NA
CDR3aa: CASSLSGQGAYNEQFF
CDR3nt: TGCGCCAGCAGCTTGTCCGGACAGGGGGCCTACAATGAGCAGTTCTTC

v_gene: TRBV7-2
d_gene: TRBD2
j_gene: TRBJ2-2
abundance: NA
CDR3aa: CASSLTGGTMNTGELFF
CDR3nt: TGTGCCAGCAGCTTAACGGGGGGGACCATGAACACCGGGGAGCTGTTTTTT

v_gene: TRBV6-5
d_gene: NA
j_gene: TRBJ1-1
abundance: NA
CDR3aa: CASSQQGFTEAFF
CDR3nt: TGTGCCAGCAGTCAACAGGGATTCACTGAAGCTTTCTTT

v_gene: TRBV7-2
d_gene: NA
j_gene: TRBJ2-7
abundance: NA
CDR3aa: CASSLATTYEQYF
CDR3nt: TGTGCCAGCAGCTTAGCCACTACATACGAGCAGTACTTC

v_gene: TRBV29-1
d_gene: NA
j_gene: TRBJ2-7
abundance: NA
CDR3aa: CSVGVATFYEQYF
CDR3nt: TGCAGCGTTGGGGTAGCGACCTTTTACGAGCAGTACTTC

v_gene: TRBV2
d_gene: TRBD1
j_gene: TRBJ1-2
abundance: NA
CDR3aa: CASSEGTGNYGYTF
CDR3nt: TGTGCCAGCAGTGAAGGGACAGGGAACTATGGCTACACCTTC

v_gene: TRBV7-3
d_gene: NA
j_gene: TRBJ2-7
abundance: NA
CDR3aa: CASSAGHQTYEQYF
CDR3nt: TGTGCCAGCAGCGCCGGACACCAGACCTACGAGCAGTACTTC

v_gene: TRBV5-8
d_gene: NA
j_gene: TRBJ1-5
abundance: NA
CDR3aa: CASSFGNQPQHF
CDR3nt: TGTGCCAGCAGCTTTGGCAATCAGCCCCAGCATTTT

v_gene: TRBV19
d_gene: NA
j_gene: TRBJ2-2
abundance: NA
CDR3aa: CASTSQSGYTGELFF
CDR3nt: TGTGCCAGTACCTCCCAATCGGGGTACACCGGGGAGCTGTTTTTT

v_gene: TRBV6-1
d_gene: NA
j_gene: TRBJ2-5
abundance: few
CDR3aa: CASEALDGQETQYF
CDR3nt: TGTGCCAGCGAAGCCTTGGACGGCCAAGAGACCCAGTACTTC

v_gene: TRBV13
d_gene: TRBD2
j_gene: TRBJ2-1
abundance: NA
CDR3aa: CASRRSPGLAGAYYIHEQFF
CDR3nt: TGTGCCAGCAGGCGAAGTCCGGGACTAGCGGGGGCCTATTACATCCATGAGCAGTTCTTC

v_gene: TRBV5-1
d_gene: NA
j_gene: TRBJ2-5
abundance: NA
CDR3aa: CASSYEGQSQTQYF
CDR3nt: TGCGCCAGCAGCTACGAGGGGCAGTCACAGACCCAGTACTTC

v_gene: TRBV5-1
d_gene: TRBD1
j_gene: TRBJ2-3
abundance: NA
CDR3aa: CASSLDGQGLDTQYF
CDR3nt: TGCGCCAGCAGCTTAGATGGACAGGGTTTAGATACGCAGTATTTT

v_gene: TRBV6-1
d_gene: NA
j_gene: TRBJ1-2
abundance: NA
CDR3aa: CASSPRGPGDYGYTF
CDR3nt: TGTGCCAGCAGTCCAAGAGGGCCTGGGGACTATGGCTACACCTTC

v_gene: TRBV5-4
d_gene: NA
j_gene: TRBJ2-3
abundance: NA
CDR3aa: CASSLDGSSTDTQYF
CDR3nt: TGTGCCAGCAGCTTAGATGGATCTAGCACAGATACGCAGTATTTT

v_gene: TRBV20-1
d_gene: NA
j_gene: TRBJ1-1
abundance: NA
CDR3aa: CSALAGLGAFF
CDR3nt: TGCAGTGCTCTAGCTGGCCTAGGGGCTTTCTTT

v_gene: TRBV29-1
d_gene: NA
j_gene: TRBJ1-4
abundance: NA
CDR3aa: CSVLAGATNEKLFF
CDR3nt: TGCAGCGTGCTCGCGGGAGCAACTAATGAAAAACTGTTTTTT

v_gene: TRBV7-7
d_gene: TRBD1
j_gene: TRBJ2-3
abundance: NA
CDR3aa: CASRRGGTGFADTQYF
CDR3nt: TGTGCTAGCAGGAGGGGGGGGACAGGGTTCGCAGATACGCAGTATTTT

v_gene: TRBV6-5
d_gene: NA
j_gene: TRBJ2-5
abundance: NA
CDR3aa: CASRLNRGQETQYF
CDR3nt: TGTGCCAGCAGACTAAATCGGGGGCAAGAGACCCAGTACTTC

v_gene: TRBV19
d_gene: TRBD2
j_gene: TRBJ2-2
abundance: once
CDR3aa: CASSIASGGAGELFF
CDR3nt: TGTGCCAGTAGTATTGCTAGCGGGGGGGCCGGGGAGCTGTTTTTT

v_gene: TRBV16
d_gene: NA
j_gene: TRBJ1-5
abundance: NA
CDR3aa: CASSQSWGARNQPQHF
CDR3nt: TGTGCCAGCAGCCAATCTTGGGGGGCCCGCAATCAGCCCCAGCATTTT

v_gene: TRBV5-1
d_gene: TRBD1
j_gene: TRBJ2-2
abundance: once
CDR3aa: CASSSGGPNTGELFF
CDR3nt: TGCGCCAGCAGCTCAGGGGGACCGAACACCGGGGAGCTGTTTTTT

v_gene: TRBV10-3
d_gene: TRBD1
j_gene: TRBJ1-5
abundance: NA
CDR3aa: CAISGGEGASNSNQPQHF
CDR3nt: TGTGCCATCAGTGGGGGCGAGGGGGCCTCGAATAGCAATCAGCCCCAGCATTTT

v_gene: TRBV21-1
d_gene: NA
j_gene: TRBJ1-5
abundance: NA
CDR3aa: CASSTPAGTGAGQPQHF
CDR3nt: TGTGCCAGCAGCACCCCCGCCGGGACAGGGGCGGGTCAGCCCCAGCATTTT

v_gene: TRBV7-8
d_gene: NA
j_gene: TRBJ1-4
abundance: NA
CDR3aa: CASSLAGSRGNEKLFF
CDR3nt: TGTGCCAGCAGCTTAGCGGGGTCCCGGGGTAATGAAAAACTGTTTTTT

v_gene: TRBV27
d_gene: NA
j_gene: TRBJ2-7
abundance: NA
CDR3aa: CASSKGLISYEQYF
CDR3nt: TGTGCCAGCAGTAAGGGCCTGATCTCCTACGAGCAGTACTTC

v_gene: TRBV10-3
d_gene: NA
j_gene: TRBJ2-5
abundance: NA
CDR3aa: CAISVSDTQYF
CDR3nt: TGTGCCATCAGTGTATCGGACACCCAGTACTTC

v_gene: TRBV14
d_gene: TRBD2
j_gene: TRBJ2-5
abundance: NA
CDR3aa: CASSQDSISGGIRETQYF
CDR3nt: TGTGCCAGCAGCCAAGACTCGATCAGCGGGGGGATCAGGGAGACCCAGTACTTC

v_gene: TRBV28
d_gene: NA
j_gene: TRBJ2-7
abundance: NA
CDR3aa: CASSPRVYEQYF
CDR3nt: TGTGCCAGCAGTCCGAGGGTCTACGAGCAGTACTTC

v_gene: TRBV2
d_gene: TRBD1
j_gene: TRBJ2-4
abundance: NA
CDR3aa: CASSGTGAKNIQYF
CDR3nt: TGTGCCAGCAGCGGGACAGGGGCCAAAAACATTCAGTACTTC

v_gene: TRBV5-6
d_gene: NA
j_gene: TRBJ2-7
abundance: NA
CDR3aa: CASSSGRSAGAWDYEQYF
CDR3nt: TGTGCCAGCAGCTCGGGCCGTAGCGCGGGGGCCTGGGACTACGAGCAGTACTTC

v_gene: TRBV29-1
d_gene: NA
j_gene: TRBJ1-2
abundance: NA
CDR3aa: CSVEDPQGSLDGYTF
CDR3nt: TGCAGCGTTGAAGATCCCCAGGGGAGTTTGGATGGCTACACCTTC

v_gene: TRBV4-1
d_gene: NA
j_gene: TRBJ2-3
abundance: NA
CDR3aa: CASSQEEARGLPPTDTQYF
CDR3nt: TGCGCCAGCAGCCAAGAGGAGGCGCGGGGGCTTCCACCCACAGATACGCAGTATTTT

v_gene: TRBV29-1
d_gene: NA
j_gene: TRBJ2-3
abundance: NA
CDR3aa: CSAEPSSTDTQYF
CDR3nt: TGCAGCGCCGAGCCATCTAGCACAGATACGCAGTATTTT

v_gene: TRBV5-1
d_gene: NA
j_gene: TRBJ2-5
abundance: NA
CDR3aa: CASSFSEGETQYF
CDR3nt: TGCGCCAGCAGCTTTTCCGAGGGGGAGACCCAGTACTTC

v_gene: TRBV19
d_gene: TRBD2
j_gene: TRBJ2-1
abundance: NA
CDR3aa: CASSRGLAGYPYNEQFF
CDR3nt: TGTGCCAGTAGTAGGGGACTAGCGGGGTACCCCTACAATGAGCAGTTCTTC

v_gene: TRBV5-1
d_gene: TRBD1
j_gene: TRBJ1-2
abundance: NA
CDR3aa: CASSLGTGSGYTF
CDR3nt: TGCGCCAGCAGCTTGGGGACAGGGTCTGGCTACACCTTC